This T cell receptor (beta chain) was identified in a study of blood T cell repertoires in COVID-19 (dated by TCRdb to about 2020). With respect to the entire study: The collaborator samples originated in the United States, Italy and Spain and spanned the acute and convalescent phases of COVID-19. The prospective study material was composed of cDNA or gDNA derived from T cells, B-cell-depleted T cells, or PBMCs. The dataset comprised deeply sampled blood TCRbeta repertoires from subjects exposed to, actively infected with, or recovered from COVID-19. The repertoires were released in a freely available public database meant as a resource for research on the immune response to SARS-CoV-2. The samples were drawn from the first 160 participants of the ongoing ImmuneRACE study and from roughly 1,300 subjects provided by 6 global collaborators. Sample metadata almost always included a de-identified subject ID, COVID-19 status, age in years and sex. Where available, HLA class I and class II types were obtained from metadata supplied by the sample provider rather than from assay-based typing.

Here is what the overall study found, with its caveats: Clinical and demographic metadata were provided uncurated, with the amount varying by source and participant.

Whole blood was collected in K2EDTA tubes by collaborating institutions according to the institutions' own protocols. Collaborator samples were shipped for TCRbeta analysis as frozen whole blood, isolated PBMCs, or DNA extracted from either sample type. This clone was seen a handful of times. Its antigen is still unknown. Base qualities are not recorded, but no much larger clone differs from it by a single base. The immunoSEQ Assay, a bias-controlled multiplex PCR, was used to amplify TCRbeta CDR3 regions from genomic DNA. In the paper's pipeline: Nucleated cell counts per sample were estimated from amplification of reference gene primers within the assay. To quantify the absolute abundance of each unique TCRbeta CDR3 rearrangement, sequence reads were collapsed and filtered. For each sample, productive Simpson clonality was calculated as the square root of Simpson's diversity index over productive rearrangements. Here the immuneACCESS table is served through TCRdb, limited to in-frame sequences with V and J called. Missing clones are a known gap in these copies; in checked studies unresolved V genes cover under half, and the rest lacks a known reason. V, J and clone size reflect that table, while D and trimming were determined from the DNA. The sample yields 65,000 to 90,000 clones; 79% were counted once. The top ten hold 26% of the sample.

The V and J ends are trimmed by 4 bases and 7 bases, leaving 14 bases between them. CDR1 LNHDA and CDR2 SQIVND were looked up in the germline V gene (reference sequence). Counted from cysteine to phenylalanine, this CDR3 has 14 amino acids. Just the 42-base CDR3 DNA is kept, in frame starting at base 1. Input material: peripheral blood. The V and J segments used are TRBV19 and TRBJ1-5; a tentative D match to TRBD1 spans 6 bases. This TCR derives from a man aged 55 to 70 with active or convalescent COVID-19. The nucleotides read TGTGCCAGTAGTAGCGACAGGTCAGGACAGCCCCAGCATTTT. Its translation is CASSSDRSGQPQHF.